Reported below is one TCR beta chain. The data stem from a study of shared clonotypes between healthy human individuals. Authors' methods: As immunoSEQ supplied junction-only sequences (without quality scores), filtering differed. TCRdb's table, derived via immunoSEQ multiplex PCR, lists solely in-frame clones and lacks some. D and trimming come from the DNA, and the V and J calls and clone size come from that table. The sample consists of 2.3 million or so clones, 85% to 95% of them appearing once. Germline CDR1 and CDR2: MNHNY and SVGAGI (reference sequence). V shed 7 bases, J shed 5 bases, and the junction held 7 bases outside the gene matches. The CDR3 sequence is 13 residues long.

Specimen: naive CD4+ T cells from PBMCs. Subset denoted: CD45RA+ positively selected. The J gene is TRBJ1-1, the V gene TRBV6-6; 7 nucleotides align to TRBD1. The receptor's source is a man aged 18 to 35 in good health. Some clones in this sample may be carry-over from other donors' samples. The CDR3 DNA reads TGTGCCAGCATCGACAGGGTTAGTACTGAAGCTTTCTTT. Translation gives CASIDRVSTEAFF.